The 23 T cell receptor beta chains below come from one sample, sequenced in a study of T cell changes during pregnancy in multiple sclerosis. Profiled with immunoSEQ multiplex PCR; TCRdb holds only in-frame clones, not every one. The profile covers nearly 45,000 clones, with 96% appearing a single time and under 0.9% taken by the ten largest. The starting material was peripheral blood, obtained in the second trimester of pregnancy. These receptors originate from a female donor with multiple sclerosis, enrolled in a pregnancy study.

The chain combines TRBV19 with TRBJ1-2, with D maybe TRBD1 (5 bases). Germline V gene lookup returns CDR1 LNHDA and CDR2 SQIVND (reference sequence). V lost 9 bases and J 5 bases, leaving 19 bases between the germline ends. The CDR3 has 14 amino acids. The CDR3 loop reads CASLDFDSPYGYTF. CDR3 nucleotides: TGTGCCAGCCTTGATTTTGACAGCCCTTATGGCTACACCTTC.

The chain has TRBV5-1 and TRBJ2-1, with 13 bases lining up with TRBD2. The germline CDR1 and CDR2 sequences are SGHRS and YFSETQ. The CDR3 has 16 amino acids. V trimming: 0 bases; J trimming: 4 bases; junction bases outside the gene matches: 1. For the CDR3, the DNA is TGCGCCAGCAGCTTGGAACTAGCGGGAGGGTACAATGAGCAGTTCTTC. As protein: CASSLELAGGYNEQFF.

The rearrangement links TRBV5-4 to TRBJ1-4; D gene uncertain. Germline lookup yields CDR1 SGHNT and CDR2 YYREEE (reference sequence). The CDR3 length is 14 residues. The V and J ends lost 4 bases and 7 bases respectively, with 14 bases between them. The CDR3 bases are TGTGCCAGCAGCGATAAAGCTTTTAGTGAAAAACTGTTTTTT. Translation gives CASSDKAFSEKLFF.

This chain links TRBV19 with TRBJ2-7; D is undetermined. The V end lost 6 bases, the J end lost 7 bases, and 16 bases lay between the germline ends. This CDR3 contains 13 residues. Per germline, CDR1 LNHDA and CDR2 SQIVND (reference sequence). The CDR3 spells CASSLGQAHEQYF. Here the CDR3 DNA reads TGTGCCAGTAGCTTGGGCCAGGCTCATGAGCAGTACTTC.

This chain joins TRBV7-2 and TRBJ1-1, with 8 bases matching TRBD1. This CDR3 contains 15 residues. Germline values: CDR1 SGHTA, CDR2 FQGNSA. V lost 5 bases, J lost 0 bases, and 5 bases stayed unmatched. The CDR3 is CASSQRQGMNTEAFF. The CDR3 DNA reads TGTGCCAGCAGCCAACGACAGGGGATGAACACTGAAGCTTTCTTT.

In DNA, the CDR3 is TGTGCCAGTAGTATAATCGGAGCGGTCTCCTACAATGAGCAGTTCTTC. The encoded protein is CASSIIGAVSYNEQFF. The V and J genes are TRBV19 and TRBJ2-1, with D possibly matching TRBD2 (5 bases). The CDR3 consists of 16 residues. The V end was cut by 2 bases, the J end by 0 bases, with 11 bases between. CDR1 is LNHDA, CDR2 SQIVND, per germline (reference sequence). The variable domain in full, completed from reference TRBV19 and TRBJ2-1, reads DGGITQSPKYLFRKEGQNVTLSCEQNLNHDAMYWYRQDPGQGLRLIYYSQIVNDFQKGDIAEGYSVSREKKESFPLTVTSAQKNPTAFYLCASSIIGAVSYNEQFFGPGTRLTVL.

The V and J genes are TRBV19 and TRBJ1-2; the D is unclear. Germline CDR1 and CDR2: LNHDA and SQIVND (reference sequence). This CDR3 spans 15 amino acids. V lost 0 bases and J lost 2, with 10 bases in between. CDR3 loop: CASSIDQETNYGYTF. The CDR3 coding sequence is TGTGCCAGTAGTATAGACCAGGAAACGAACTATGGCTACACCTTC.

This clone showed up just once. This chain links TRBV6-4 with TRBJ2-3, with D perhaps matching TRBD1 (6 bases). This CDR3 spans 16 amino acids. V was trimmed by 5 bases and J by 2 bases, leaving 17 bases between them. Germline V gives CDR1 MRHNA, CDR2 SNTAGT. The CDR3 is CASSPLSTGDTDTQYF. The CDR3 DNA reads TGTGCCAGCAGTCCACTTTCGACAGGAGACACAGATACGCAGTATTTT.

The chain couples TRBV27 to TRBJ2-1; 13 positions agree with TRBD2. V lost 7 bases, J lost 12 bases, and 9 bases stayed unmatched. The CDR3 runs 14 residues. Per germline, CDR1 MNHEY and CDR2 SMNVEV (reference sequence). The CDR3 protein is CASMGLAGRMRQFF. The CDR3 DNA reads as TGTGCCAGCATGGGACTAGCGGGGAGAATGAGGCAGTTCTTC.

This chain joins TRBV4-1 and TRBJ2-5, with TRBD2 identical over 11 bases. V lost 1 base and J lost 7; bases outside the gene matches: 11. The CDR3 covers 17 residues. The germline V gene has CDR1 MGHRA and CDR2 YSYEKL. Here the CDR3 DNA reads TGCGCCAGCAGCCAAGTATTTCTAGCGGGGGGCCGGGGGACCCAGTACTTC. Protein product: CASSQVFLAGGRGTQYF.

V usage is TRBV6-5 and J usage is TRBJ2-1; D is uncertain. CDR1 MNHEY and CDR2 SVGAGI come from the germline V gene. This CDR3 has 13 amino acids. Trimming left V 8 bases short and J 7 bases short, with 15 bases between. In nucleotides, the CDR3 is TGTGCCAGCGGTGGCGGCTCCCGGAATGAGCAGTTCTTC. Residues: CASGGGSRNEQFF.

This sequence joins TRBV7-9 and TRBJ2-7; D perhaps matches TRBD1 (6 bases). V was clipped by 5 bases and J by 0 bases, with 17 bases between them. CDR1 and CDR2 (germline): SEHNR, FQNEAQ (reference sequence). This CDR3 has 16 amino acids. CDR3 DNA: TGTGCCAGCAGCCCTATTGCCAACAGGGCCTCCTACGAGCAGTACTTC. Its protein product is CASSPIANRASYEQYF.

V gene TRBV25-1 combines with J gene TRBJ2-7; 9 nucleotides line up with TRBD1. The V segment lost 7 bases and the J segment 6 bases; nucleotides outside the gene matches: 4. The CDR3 covers 12 residues. Germline V gives CDR1 MGHDK, CDR2 SYGVNS. CDR3 amino acids: CASTEDRGEQYF. The CDR3 DNA reads TGTGCCAGCACTGAGGACAGGGGCGAGCAGTACTTC.

The chain is built from TRBV30 and TRBJ2-1; 13 bases align to TRBD2. Germline lookup yields CDR1 GTSNPN and CDR2 SVGIG (reference sequence). This CDR3 has 14 residues. The trim removed 5 bases at V and 15 bases at J, leaving 13 bases unmatched. The CDR3 DNA reads TGTGCCTGGGGCGATGGACTAGCGGGAGACCCGGGGTTCTTC. Translating gives CAWGDGLAGDPGFF.

J is TRBJ2-1 and V is TRBV6-1; 8 positions agree with TRBD2. The length of the CDR3 is 13 residues. Looked up from germline, CDR1 is MNHNS and CDR2 is SASEGT. The V segment lost 1 base and the J segment 14 bases; nucleotides outside the gene matches: 7. The CDR3 sequence is CASSEGGGTRKFF. The CDR3 DNA reads TGTGCCAGCAGTGAAGGAGGCGGGACTAGGAAGTTCTTC.

The chain is built from TRBV19 and TRBJ2-2; D is uncertain. The CDR3 contains 15 residues. CDR1 is LNHDA and CDR2 is SQIVND in the germline V gene (reference sequence). The ends were cut back, 1 base at V and 2 bases at J, with 8 bases in the middle. The CDR3 region is CASSIGRSNTGELFF. CDR3 nucleotide sequence: TGTGCCAGTAGTATAGGTCGCAGTAACACCGGGGAGCTGTTTTTT.

Concerning this clone: Relative to the germline gene, one junction end is altered; a read error may explain this. The genes are TRBV11-2 and TRBJ1-6, with D possibly matching TRBD1 (6 bases). This CDR3 has 14 amino acids. Germline loops: CDR1 SGHAT, CDR2 FQNNGV. The CDR3 spells CASSSDRNKSPLHF. In DNA, the CDR3 is TGTGCCAGCAGCTCTGACAGGAATAAGTCACCCCTCCACTTT.

The rearrangement joins TRBV13 to TRBJ2-1, with D tentatively TRBD2 (6 bases). This CDR3 contains 15 residues. Trimming stripped 0 bases from V and 8 bases from J, with 14 bases between. Germline CDR1 PRHDT, CDR2 FYEKMQ (reference sequence). CDR3 sequence (DNA): TGTGCCAGCAGCTTAGGCCCTGGGGGGTACGATGAGCAGTTCTTC. It specifies CASSLGPGGYDEQFF.

V and J are TRBV2 and TRBJ1-5; maybe TRBD1 (5 bases). The CDR3 sequence is 13 residues long. Trimming removed 6 bases at V and 9 bases at J, with 15 bases between. Germline values: CDR1 SNHLY, CDR2 FYNNEI. This CDR3 reads CASSLETQGPQHF. For the CDR3, the DNA is TGTGCCAGCAGCTTGGAGACCCAGGGGCCCCAGCATTTT.

This clone appeared a single time. This sequence joins TRBV2 and TRBJ2-3, with D tentatively TRBD1 (5 bases). The ends were cut back, 7 bases at V and 3 bases at J, with 20 bases in the middle. The CDR3 totals 16 residues. Germline CDR1 reads SNHLY; CDR2 reads FYNNEI. The CDR3 loop reads CASTVWGSIGTDTQYF. As DNA, the CDR3 is TGTGCCAGCACCGTTTGGGGCTCCATAGGGACAGATACGCAGTATTTT.

The chain has TRBV7-2 and TRBJ2-7; 9 nucleotides line up with TRBD1. Germline V gives CDR1 SGHTA, CDR2 FQGNSA. Unmatched junction bases numbered 9, after V lost 5 bases and J lost 4 bases. The CDR3 contains 15 residues. Here the CDR3 reads CASSLTRDREYEQYF. The CDR3 DNA reads as TGTGCCAGCAGCCTCACTCGGGACAGGGAGTACGAGCAGTACTTC. The full variable domain, in which reference TRBV7-2 and TRBJ2-7 provide the parts outside the CDR3, is GAGVSQSPSNKVTEKGKDVELRCDPISGHTALYWYRQSLGQGLEFLIYFQGNSAPDKSGLPSDRFSAERTGGSVSTLTIQRTQQEDSAVYLCASSLTRDREYEQYFGPGTRLTVT.

This sequence joins TRBV7-9 and TRBJ1-2; TRBD1 agrees at 9 bases. CDR3 length: 16 amino acids. Trimming took 0 bases from V and 7 from J; bases not matched to a gene: 9. Germline V gives CDR1 SEHNR, CDR2 FQNEAQ (reference sequence). This CDR3 reads CASSLANDPGQGGYTF. The CDR3 coding sequence is TGTGCCAGCAGCTTAGCCAATGACCCGGGACAGGGTGGCTACACCTTC.

The J gene is TRBJ2-1, the V gene TRBV19; 8 bases match TRBD2. Germline V lookup: CDR1 LNHDA, CDR2 SQIVND (reference sequence). The length of the CDR3 is 17 residues. With V trimmed by 7 bases and J by 0 bases, 11 bases remained unmatched. The CDR3 DNA sequence: TGTGCCAGTACCCATCCCCGGGGGGGGAGCTCCTACAATGAGCAGTTCTTC. It yields the protein CASTHPRGGSSYNEQFF.